The rows below give T cell receptor beta chains drawn from one sample of a study of beta chain features in type 1 diabetes. Profiling relied on immunoSEQ multiplex PCR, and the TCRdb table lists in-frame clones only, not all of them. The data hold about 360,000 clones, with 10% to 15% observed a single time. Material: naive CD4+ T cells from blood. The receptors stem from a man younger than 35 in good health. CDR3s include the opening cysteine and the closing phenylalanine or tryptophan. Fields, in order: D gene, V gene, J gene, clone size, CDR3 DNA, CDR3 protein. D genes are given only for firm matches. A clone size is listed for some rows: how often the clone was seen (once, few, many), or a class if it is expanded.

d_gene: .
v_gene: TRBV28
j_gene: TRBJ1-6
abundance: few
CDR3nt: TGTGCCAGCAGTTTACAGGGGTCAGGTTCACCCCTCCACTTT
CDR3aa: CASSLQGSGSPLHF

d_gene: TRBD1
v_gene: TRBV18
j_gene: TRBJ1-5
abundance: .
CDR3nt: TGTGCCAGCTCACCCGGACAGGCGATGAATCAGCCCCAGCATTTT
CDR3aa: CASSPGQAMNQPQHF

d_gene: TRBD2
v_gene: TRBV9
j_gene: TRBJ2-1
abundance: few
CDR3nt: TGTGCCAGCAGCGTAGGGTTAGCGGGAGCTAGCAATGAGCAGTTCTTC
CDR3aa: CASSVGLAGASNEQFF

d_gene: .
v_gene: TRBV9
j_gene: TRBJ1-1
abundance: few
CDR3nt: TGTGCCAGCAGCCCAGGGGCTAACACTGAAGCTTTCTTT
CDR3aa: CASSPGANTEAFF

d_gene: TRBD1
v_gene: TRBV19
j_gene: TRBJ1-2
abundance: .
CDR3nt: TGTGCCAGTAGTACTACAGGGGCCCGTGCCTCTTATGGCTACACCTTC
CDR3aa: CASSTTGARASYGYTF

d_gene: .
v_gene: TRBV5-4
j_gene: TRBJ2-2
abundance: few
CDR3nt: TGTGCCAGCAGCGCAGGGGGACTTACGAACACCGGGGAGCTGTTTTTT
CDR3aa: CASSAGGLTNTGELFF

d_gene: TRBD1
v_gene: TRBV28
j_gene: TRBJ1-1
abundance: few
CDR3nt: TGTGCCAGCAGTTTCTGGACAGGTTCGAACACTGAAGCTTTCTTT
CDR3aa: CASSFWTGSNTEAFF

d_gene: .
v_gene: TRBV27
j_gene: TRBJ2-7
abundance: few
CDR3nt: TGTGCCAGCAGTTCCCTTGACAGGTTCTCCTACGAGCAGTACTTC
CDR3aa: CASSSLDRFSYEQYF

d_gene: TRBD1
v_gene: TRBV5-1
j_gene: TRBJ2-7
abundance: .
CDR3nt: TGCGCCAGCAGCTTGGCCAGGGGGCTTTACGAGCAGTACTTC
CDR3aa: CASSLARGLYEQYF

d_gene: TRBD2
v_gene: TRBV19
j_gene: TRBJ2-3
abundance: .
CDR3nt: TGTGCCAGTAGCTCCGAAGCGGGATGGTCGGATACGCAGTATTTT
CDR3aa: CASSSEAGWSDTQYF

d_gene: TRBD2
v_gene: TRBV2
j_gene: TRBJ2-5
abundance: .
CDR3nt: TGTGCCAGCAGTGAAGCCCCGGGACTAGCGGGAGTAAGCGGTGAGACCCAGTACTTC
CDR3aa: CASSEAPGLAGVSGETQYF

d_gene: .
v_gene: TRBV7-3
j_gene: TRBJ1-1
abundance: .
CDR3nt: TGTGCCAGCAGCTTAAGCAGGGACTCGACTGAAGCTTTCTTT
CDR3aa: CASSLSRDSTEAFF

d_gene: TRBD1
v_gene: TRBV7-9
j_gene: TRBJ1-2
abundance: .
CDR3nt: TGTGCCAGCAGCACTGGGACAGCCAACTATGGCTACACCTTC
CDR3aa: CASSTGTANYGYTF

d_gene: .
v_gene: TRBV28
j_gene: TRBJ1-5
abundance: .
CDR3nt: TGTGCCAGCAGTTCACAGGGTACTAGGCAGCCCCAGCATTTT
CDR3aa: CASSSQGTRQPQHF

d_gene: .
v_gene: TRBV5-1
j_gene: TRBJ2-7
abundance: few
CDR3nt: TGCGCCAGCAGCTTGGGAGGCTACGAGCAGTACTTC
CDR3aa: CASSLGGYEQYF

d_gene: TRBD1
v_gene: TRBV6-5
j_gene: TRBJ1-5
abundance: few
CDR3nt: TGTGCCAGCAGGACAGGGGGCGCCGGACAGCCCCAGCATTTT
CDR3aa: CASRTGGAGQPQHF